This T cell receptor beta chain appears in the sequencing data of a study of CD8 T cells in ankylosing spondylitis. Worth noting for this clonotype: Its antigen is currently unknown.

TCRdb fed the 5' RACE reads into MiXCR, producing one record per CDR3 protein. The sample lists about 400,000 distinct CDR3 sequences, about 20% occurring once. Germline V gene sequence: CDR1 SGHTA, CDR2 FQGNSA. This CDR3 is 14 amino acids long. The J segment lost 5 bases and the V segment lost 7 bases, leaving 8 bases of the junction unmatched. Study findings and constraints: A TCR beta motif of under ten highly homologous variants appeared characteristic of ankylosing spondylitis blood.

The sequence derives from a male donor with ankylosing spondylitis. The J gene is TRBJ1-1, the V gene TRBV7-2; TRBD1 matches 9 bases. Sequencing was done on a sample of blood, either unsorted or a sorted T cell fraction (not recorded which). The CDR3 loop is CASTKGTGRTEAFF. The CDR3 nucleotides read TGTGCCAGCACCAAGGGGACAGGGAGAACTGAAGCTTTCTTT.